What follows describes a single T cell receptor (beta chain). Its antigen is not identified. Indicated time point: newly diagnosed GD, antithyroid drugs for less than 3 months. Following extraction of RNA from PBMCs, that RNA was used to make the TCR library. The authors diagnosed Graves' disease using American Thyroid Association guidelines. This entry belongs to a study of regulatory T cells in long-lasting Graves disease. Study-wide points: Patients whose Graves' disease persisted exhibited lower TCR diversity than those newly diagnosed.

Building of the TCR beta libraries involved iRepertoire HTBI primers and Arm-PCR of CDR3 regions. TCRdb recomputed calls from the multiplex PCR reads with MiXCR, one row per CDR3 protein. The table includes more than 450,000 distinct CDR3 sequences, approximately 12% detected once. The same sample was also studied in work on T cells in Graves' hyperthyroidism and ophthalmopathy.

This sequence originates from a woman in her 30s with Graves disease. This specimen was peripheral blood mononuclear cells (PBMCs), taken at new diagnosis, from a patient treated with antithyroid drugs.

This CDR3 reads CASSQGGAGGTYEQYF. CDR3 nucleotide sequence: TGTGCCAGCAGCCAAGGAGGGGCGGGAGGAACCTACGAGCAGTACTTC. The chain recombines TRBV4-2 with TRBJ2-7; 8 nucleotides line up with TRBD2. CDR1 LGHNA and CDR2 YNFKEQ come from the germline V gene. V lost 1 base to trimming and J lost 2 bases; unmatched junction nucleotides: 7. CDR3 size: 16 residues.